The 20 T cell receptor beta chains below were found in one sample sequenced in a study of CD4 T cells in relation to SARS-CoV-2 and coronaviruses. For these receptors, no antigen is known. Method: immunoSEQ multiplex PCR; TCRdb's copy keeps in-frame clones and lacks some. The sample yields around 41,000 clones, 84% seen once. The material sequenced was naive CD4+ T cells from PBMCs, cultured in vitro. Noted subset: naive CD4+ T cells isolated by negative enrichment. The receptors were sampled from an adult with COVID-19.

V and J are TRBV3-1 (or the pseudogene TRBV3-2) and TRBJ1-2; no definite D call. CDR1 is LGHDT, CDR2 YNNKEL, per germline (reference sequence). V was clipped by 1 base and J by 7 bases, with 13 bases between them. The CDR3 sequence is 14 residues long. This CDR3 reads CASSQGETLSGYTF. CDR3 coding DNA: TGTGCCAGCAGCCAAGGAGAGACACTCTCTGGCTACACCTTC.

Only one count was recorded for this clone. The chain carries TRBV27 and TRBJ2-2; D possibly corresponds to TRBD1 (6 bases). The ends were cut back, 5 bases at V and 4 bases at J, with 17 bases in the middle. Germline V lookup: CDR1 MNHEY, CDR2 SMNVEV (reference sequence). The CDR3 contains 16 residues. The CDR3 loop reads CASSTPTGVFTGELFF. The CDR3 nucleotides are TGTGCCAGCAGTACCCCGACAGGAGTATTCACCGGGGAGCTGTTTTTT.

This chain joins TRBV6-2 or TRBV6-3 and TRBJ2-7; D is perhaps TRBD1 (5 bases). Germline values: CDR1 MNHEY, CDR2 SVGEGT. V lost 5 bases and J 6 bases, leaving 8 bases between the germline ends. This CDR3 spans 11 amino acids. The CDR3 loop reads CASSHGAEQYF. In DNA, the CDR3 is TGTGCCAGCAGTCATGGGGCCGAGCAGTACTTC.

This clone was recorded a few times. The chain is built from TRBV6-1 and TRBJ1-6; no clear D gene. The V end was cut by 1 base, the J end by 9 bases, with 13 bases between. The CDR3 loop spans 15 amino acids. Germline V gene lookup returns CDR1 MNHNS and CDR2 SASEGT. CDR3 in DNA: TGTGCCAGCAGTGAAGGTGCCGCTGGAGGTTCACCCCTCCACTTT. It specifies CASSEGAAGGSPLHF.

The genes are TRBV29-1 and TRBJ1-3; no clear D. With 2 bases removed from V and 1 base from J, the gap between germline ends came to 0 bases. This CDR3 region has 11 residues. The germline V gene encodes CDR1 SQVTM and CDR2 ANQGSEA. Here the CDR3 reads CSVESGNTIYF. As DNA, the CDR3 is TGCAGCGTTGAATCTGGAAACACCATATATTTT.

The CDR3 loop reads CASTVSGTGTDTQYF. The DNA of the CDR3 is TGTGCCAGCACCGTAAGCGGGACAGGCACAGATACGCAGTATTTT. This chain uses TRBV7-3 with TRBJ2-3, with D perhaps given as TRBD1 or TRBD2 (7 bases each). V was pared by 7 bases and J by 1 base, with 15 bases between. The germline gives CDR1 SGHTA, CDR2 FQGTGA. The CDR3 runs to 15 residues.

V gene TRBV28 combines with J gene TRBJ1-2; perhaps TRBD1 as D (5 bases). The CDR3 has 14 residues. The germline V gene encodes CDR1 MDHEN and CDR2 SYDVKM. V was trimmed by 3 bases and J by 3 bases, leaving 11 bases between them. CDR3 DNA sequence: TGTGCCAGCAGTTTTAGGGGTGGACACTATGGCTACACCTTC. It codes for CASSFRGGHYGYTF.

The V and J genes are TRBV5-8 and TRBJ1-5; D might be TRBD1 (6 bases). CDR3 length equals 16 residues. Germline CDR1 reads SGHTS; CDR2 reads YDEGEE. Trimming took 0 bases from V and 4 from J, leaving 14 bases between them. As DNA, the CDR3 is TGTGCCAGCAGCTTGGACACCGGGACACTAAATCAGCCCCAGCATTTT. It translates to CASSLDTGTLNQPQHF.

The chain is built from TRBV6-5 and TRBJ2-1, with D maybe TRBD1 (5 bases). V shed 5 bases and J shed 6 bases, with 11 bases lying between them. The germline CDR1 and CDR2 sequences are MNHEY and SVGAGI. The CDR3 covers 13 residues. Here the CDR3 DNA reads TGTGCCAGCAGTACAGACAGAGCCAATGAGCAGTTCTTC. Translating it yields CASSTDRANEQFF.

This rearrangement joins TRBV18 to TRBJ2-7; 8 bases align to TRBD1. The CDR3 runs to 14 residues. Germline assignment: CDR1 KGHSH and CDR2 LQKENI. Losses at the gene ends were 3 bases for V and 7 bases for J; bases not matched to a gene: 8. The CDR3 DNA is TGTGCCAGCTCACCTCGGCAGGGGGCGAGTGAGCAGTACTTC. It encodes CASSPRQGASEQYF.

The chain combines TRBV19 with TRBJ2-1; D unclear. CDR1 is LNHDA, CDR2 SQIVND, per germline (reference sequence). V lost 1 base to trimming and J lost 0 bases, with 7 bases between them. This CDR3 has 15 residues. The CDR3 DNA sequence: TGTGCCAGTAGTATAGCCATTAGCTCCTACAATGAGCAGTTCTTC. Translating gives CASSIAISSYNEQFF.

This chain uses TRBV13 with TRBJ2-3, with D hard to call. Germline assignment: CDR1 PRHDT and CDR2 FYEKMQ (reference sequence). V was clipped by 1 base and J by 5 bases, with 13 bases between them. CDR3 length: 15 amino acids. CDR3 region: CASSLEGLALDTQYF. The CDR3 nucleotides read TGTGCCAGCAGCTTAGAGGGCTTGGCGTTAGATACGCAGTATTTT.

The chain joins TRBV11-3 to TRBJ2-3; D may be TRBD2 (5 bases). The germline V gene has CDR1 SGHNT and CDR2 YENEEA. This CDR3 has 13 residues. V was clipped by 8 bases and J by 1 base, with 10 bases between them. This CDR3 reads CASSGRRTDTQYF. As DNA, the CDR3 is TGTGCCAGCTCGGGAAGGCGCACAGATACGCAGTATTTT.

The V call is TRBV6-6, the J call TRBJ2-1; 7 bases map to TRBD1. V was pared by 2 bases and J by 3 bases, with 7 bases of the junction left unmatched. The germline CDR1 and CDR2 sequences are MNHNY and SVGAGI (reference sequence). This CDR3 has 16 residues. DNA for the CDR3: TGTGCCAGCAGTTACGAGACAGGGTTAGGCTACAATGAGCAGTTCTTC. It specifies CASSYETGLGYNEQFF.

The chain employs TRBV9 and TRBJ2-1; D may be TRBD2 (6 bases). The CDR3 runs 17 residues. Trimming took 0 bases from V and 6 from J, leaving 19 bases between them. Per the germline V gene, CDR1 is SGDLS and CDR2 is YYNGEE. CDR3 DNA: TGTGCCAGCAGCGTAGGTGGAGGGTGGGTCGATGCCAATGAGCAGTTCTTC. Translated: CASSVGGGWVDANEQFF.

J is TRBJ2-1 and V is TRBV6-1; maybe TRBD1 (5 bases). With 0 bases removed from V and 0 bases from J, the gap between germline ends came to 18 bases. The CDR3 spans 19 residues. Germline CDR1 MNHNS, CDR2 SASEGT. The CDR3 DNA reads as TGTGCCAGCAGTGAAGCGGGGCTCTCGGTCCTAAGCTCCTACAATGAGCAGTTCTTC. Its protein is CASSEAGLSVLSSYNEQFF.

The chain combines TRBV20-1 with TRBJ1-5; D gene uncertain. This CDR3 has 15 residues. Trimming shortened V by 3 bases and J by 0 bases, and 12 bases separated the two germline ends. Germline V gene sequence: CDR1 DFQATT, CDR2 SNEGSKA (reference sequence). CDR3 sequence (DNA): TGCAGTGCTAGTTGGGTCGGGGATAGCAATCAGCCCCAGCATTTT. It yields the protein CSASWVGDSNQPQHF.

V gene TRBV28 combines with J gene TRBJ2-7, with 16 bases aligning to TRBD2. With 4 bases clipped from V and 4 bases from J, the junction kept 7 bases outside the gene matches. Germline lookup yields CDR1 MDHEN and CDR2 SYDVKM. The CDR3 runs to 17 residues. The CDR3 protein is CASSWGLAGGHRYEQYF. The CDR3 DNA reads as TGTGCCAGCAGTTGGGGACTAGCGGGAGGGCATCGGTACGAGCAGTACTTC.

CDR3 nucleotides: TGTGCCAGCGGTGAGCGGGCGACAGATACGCAGTATTTT. Its protein product is CASGERATDTQYF. The chain has TRBV28 and TRBJ2-3, with D tentatively TRBD2 (6 bases). This CDR3 contains 13 residues. Trimming removed 8 bases from V and 3 bases from J, with 12 bases in between. Germline V gives CDR1 MDHEN, CDR2 SYDVKM.

The chain employs TRBV5-6 and TRBJ2-7; 8 bases map to TRBD1. J was trimmed by 7 bases and V by 4 bases; bases with no gene match: 4. This CDR3 spans 12 amino acids. Germline CDR1 is SGHDT and CDR2 is YYEEEE. The CDR3 sequence is CASSRTGYEQYF. The CDR3 DNA is TGTGCCAGCAGCCGGACAGGGTATGAGCAGTACTTC.